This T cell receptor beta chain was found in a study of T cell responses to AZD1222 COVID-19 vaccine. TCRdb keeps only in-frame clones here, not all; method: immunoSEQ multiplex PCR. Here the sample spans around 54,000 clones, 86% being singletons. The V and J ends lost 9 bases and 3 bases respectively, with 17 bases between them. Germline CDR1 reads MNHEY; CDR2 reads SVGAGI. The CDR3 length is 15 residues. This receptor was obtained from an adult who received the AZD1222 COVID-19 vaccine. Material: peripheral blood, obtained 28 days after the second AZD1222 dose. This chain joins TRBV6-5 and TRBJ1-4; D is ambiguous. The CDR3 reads CASYSLSRANEKLFF. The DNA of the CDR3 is TGTGCCAGTTACAGTCTTTCGCGGGCTAATGAAAAACTGTTTTTT.